The 8 T cell receptor beta chains presented below share a single source sample, sequenced in a study of T cell responses to AZD1222 COVID-19 vaccine. Method: immunoSEQ multiplex PCR; TCRdb's copy keeps in-frame clones and lacks some. The sample lists about 160,000 clones, 94% seen once, with about 4.6% in the top ten. The source was peripheral blood, collected 28 days after the second AZD1222 dose. These receptors were collected from an adult who received the AZD1222 COVID-19 vaccine.

The chain links TRBV4-3 to TRBJ2-5; TRBD2 might be the D (5 bases). V lost 0 bases, J lost 3 bases, and 11 bases lay in between. Germline CDR1 and CDR2: LGHNA and YSLEER. CDR3 length: 15 amino acids. CDR3 sequence reads: CASSQDTRAEETQYF. The CDR3 bases are TGCGCCAGCAGCCAAGATACTAGGGCGGAAGAGACCCAGTACTTC.

The count of this clone is one. V usage is TRBV28 and J usage is TRBJ1-1; tentatively, D is TRBD1 (5 bases). Deletions cut 3 bases from V and 9 bases from J, with 20 bases between. Germline values: CDR1 MDHEN, CDR2 SYDVKM. The CDR3 is 15 amino acids. The chain's CDR3 is CASSLPGAGQSQAFF. The CDR3, as DNA: TGTGCCAGCAGTTTGCCTGGGGCGGGGCAGAGCCAAGCTTTCTTT.

V and J are TRBV7-2 and TRBJ2-2; perhaps TRBD2 as D (6 bases). Germline lookup yields CDR1 SGHTA and CDR2 FQGNSA. V was cut by 3 bases and J by 4 bases, with 12 bases left in between. The CDR3 length is 15 residues. This CDR3 is CASSFRTIPTGELFF. DNA for the CDR3: TGTGCCAGCAGCTTCCGGACTATTCCCACCGGGGAGCTGTTTTTT.

The chain recombines TRBV2 with TRBJ2-3; D may be TRBD2 (5 bases). This CDR3 has 13 residues. CDR1 and CDR2 from the germline V gene are SNHLY and FYNNEI. V gave up 10 bases and J gave up 2 bases, with 13 bases separating them. In nucleotides, the CDR3 is TGTGCCATCCAGCGGTACCTCACAGATACGCAGTATTTT. Its translation is CAIQRYLTDTQYF.

The V and J genes are TRBV5-1 and TRBJ2-5, with 10 nucleotides matching TRBD2. Germline V gene sequence: CDR1 SGHRS, CDR2 YFSETQ. CDR3 size: 15 residues. J was trimmed by 5 bases and V by 4 bases; bases with no gene match: 8. In DNA form, the CDR3 reads TGCGCCAGCAGCAATTTAGCGGGAGGAGGGGAGACCCAGTACTTC. Protein: CASSNLAGGGETQYF.

The chain employs TRBV5-1 and TRBJ2-7, with TRBD1 matching 10 bases. The length of the CDR3 is 15 residues. V dropped 5 bases and J dropped 0; count of bases not matched to a gene: 5. Germline CDR1 reads SGHRS; CDR2 reads YFSETQ. DNA of the CDR3: TGCGCCAGCAGTTCGACAGGGGGCCTCTCCTACGAGCAGTACTTC. Encoded protein: CASSSTGGLSYEQYF. Based on the CDR3 plus reference TRBV5-1 and TRBJ2-7, the full variable domain is KAGVTQTPRYLIKTRGQQVTLSCSPISGHRSVSWYQQTPGQGLQFLFEYFSETQRNKGNFPGRFSGRQFSNSRSEMNVSTLELGDSALYLCASSSTGGLSYEQYFGPGTRLTVT.

This clone was seen just once. This sequence joins TRBV7-9 and TRBJ1-2; D is possibly TRBD1 (6 bases). The CDR3 has 13 amino acids. Per germline, CDR1 SEHNR and CDR2 FQNEAQ (reference sequence). Trimming took off 5 bases at V and 5 bases at J, with 12 bases between the two ends. For the CDR3, the DNA is TGTGCCAGCAGCCTCGGACAGCTATATGGCTACACCTTC. This sequence encodes CASSLGQLYGYTF.

The V call is TRBV3-1 (or the pseudogene TRBV3-2), the J call TRBJ1-4; D is uncertain. The V gene's germline CDR1 is LGHDT and CDR2 YNNKEL (reference sequence). Trimming cost V 4 bases and J 4 bases, with 10 bases left between them. CDR3 length: 14 residues. The CDR3 loop is CASSPWGDNEKLFF. The CDR3 DNA reads TGTGCCAGCAGCCCCTGGGGTGATAATGAAAAACTGTTTTTT.